This passage covers 27 T cell receptor beta chains from one sample sequenced in a study of blood T cell repertoires in COVID-19. The method was immunoSEQ multiplex PCR; TCRdb's version includes in-frame clones alone and lacks a portion of them. The data hold roughly 84,000 clones, with approximately 86% observed a single time. The sequencing input was peripheral blood. These receptors came from a man older than 75 with active or convalescent COVID-19.

The chain employs TRBV18 and TRBJ1-3; TRBD1 might be the D (5 bases). The length of the CDR3 is 15 residues. V lost 2 bases and J lost 3, with 11 bases in between. In germline, CDR1 is KGHSH, CDR2 LQKENI. CDR3 DNA sequence: TGTGCCAGCTCACCAGGCCAGGGTGTTGGAAACACCATATATTTT. Amino acids: CASSPGQGVGNTIYF.

The chain carries TRBV5-1 and TRBJ2-3; 12 bases map to TRBD2. There are 16 residues in the CDR3. Germline loops: CDR1 SGHRS, CDR2 YFSETQ. J was trimmed by 2 bases and V by 4 bases; bases with no gene match: 5. The CDR3 reads CASSPRTSGVTDTQYF. The CDR3 DNA sequence: TGCGCCAGCAGCCCCAGGACTAGCGGGGTCACAGATACGCAGTATTTT.

The genes are TRBV27 and TRBJ2-5, with D maybe TRBD2 (7 bases). V was shortened by 6 bases and J by 7 bases, with 15 bases between the two germline ends. The CDR3 covers 13 residues. Per germline, CDR1 MNHEY and CDR2 SMNVEV (reference sequence). Here the CDR3 DNA reads TGTGCCAGCAGCAGGGGAGGGTTGGGGACCCAGTACTTC. It is translated as CASSRGGLGTQYF.

The chain combines TRBV6-5 with TRBJ2-1; 9 nucleotides align to TRBD1. The CDR3 contains 16 residues. Germline values: CDR1 MNHEY, CDR2 SVGAGI. Losses at the gene ends were 0 bases for V and 4 bases for J; bases not matched to a gene: 4. The CDR3 region is CASSYSRTGDYNEQFF. In nucleotides, the CDR3 is TGTGCCAGCAGTTACTCGAGGACAGGGGATTACAATGAGCAGTTCTTC.

This sequence joins TRBV6-5 and TRBJ2-5; 9 nucleotides line up with TRBD1. Trimming at V came to 2 bases and at J to 5 bases, leaving 6 bases not matched to a gene. The germline V gene has CDR1 MNHEY and CDR2 SVGAGI. There are 15 residues in the CDR3. The CDR3 protein is CASSYNRGRFETQYF. For the CDR3, the DNA is TGTGCCAGCAGTTACAACAGGGGGCGCTTCGAGACCCAGTACTTC.

The J gene is TRBJ1-6, the V gene TRBV30; 8 bases match TRBD1. With 4 bases clipped from V and 7 bases from J, the junction kept 9 bases outside the gene matches. The CDR3 sequence is 15 residues long. Germline values: CDR1 GTSNPN, CDR2 SVGIG (reference sequence). The CDR3 DNA follows: TGTGCCTGGACCCGACAGGGGATGTCGAATTCACCCCTCCACTTT. As protein: CAWTRQGMSNSPLHF. Full variable domain (outside the CDR3, taken from reference TRBV30 and TRBJ1-6): SQTIHQWPATLVQPVGSPLSLECTVEGTSNPNLYWYRQAAGRGLQLLFYSVGIGQISSEVPQNLSASRPQDRQFILSSKKLLLSDSGFYLCAWTRQGMSNSPLHFGNGTRLTVT.

This sequence joins TRBV3-1 (or the pseudogene TRBV3-2) and TRBJ1-6; tentatively, D is TRBD1 (6 bases). V lost 4 bases and J lost 7, with 11 bases in between. The germline CDR1 and CDR2 sequences are LGHDT and YNNKEL (reference sequence). This CDR3 contains 14 residues. This CDR3 is CASSRRDTNSPLHF. The CDR3, as DNA: TGTGCCAGCAGCCGCCGGGACACGAATTCACCCCTCCACTTT.

The chain combines TRBV30 with TRBJ2-2, with a weak D call TRBD2 (6 bases). The CDR3 length is 14 residues. The germline CDR1 and CDR2 sequences are GTSNPN and SVGIG (reference sequence). Trimming pared 0 bases from V and 4 bases from J, leaving 9 bases between. The CDR3: CAWSVMGGTGELFF. The CDR3 DNA is TGTGCCTGGAGTGTAATGGGAGGCACCGGGGAGCTGTTTTTT.

This clone was observed once. The chain couples TRBV5-1 to TRBJ1-1; unclear D gene. Trimming left V 0 bases short and J 4 bases short, with 16 bases between. The CDR3 consists of 16 residues. From germline, CDR1 is SGHRS and CDR2 YFSETQ. The CDR3 sequence: CASSLAIGGGSTEAFF. The CDR3 coding sequence is TGCGCCAGCAGCTTGGCTATCGGTGGAGGGTCCACTGAAGCTTTCTTT.

The V gene is TRBV9, the J gene TRBJ2-4; 9 nucleotides align to TRBD2. The CDR3 consists of 17 residues. Looked up from germline, CDR1 is SGDLS and CDR2 is YYNGEE. The trim removed 4 bases at V and 0 bases at J, leaving 8 bases unmatched. The CDR3 region is CASSPQGLALAKNIQYF. The CDR3 DNA follows: TGTGCCAGCAGCCCCCAGGGACTAGCCCTAGCCAAAAACATTCAGTACTTC. The full variable domain, rest sourced from reference TRBV9 and TRBJ2-4, is DSGVTQTPKHLITATGQRVTLRCSPRSGDLSVYWYQQSLDQGLQFLIQYYNGEERAKGNILERFSAQQFPDLHSELNLSSLELGDSALYFCASSPQGLALAKNIQYFGAGTRLSVL.

CDR3 sequence (DNA): TGTGCCAGCAGTGAAGCGCAACCACAGGGGCGAGGTGGCTACACCTTC. Translation: CASSEAQPQGRGGYTF. This chain joins TRBV2 and TRBJ1-2, with 7 bases aligning to TRBD1. The CDR3 has 16 amino acids. V trimming: 0 bases; J trimming: 7 bases; junction bases outside the gene matches: 11. Germline loops: CDR1 SNHLY, CDR2 FYNNEI.

V usage is TRBV2 and J usage is TRBJ2-1; 8 bases match TRBD2. CDR3 length equals 17 residues. J gave up 8 bases and V 5 bases, and 17 bases lay outside the gene matches. Germline V CDR1 and CDR2: SNHLY, FYNNEI. In nucleotides, the CDR3 is TGTGCCAGCAGTCCCCGTCGAGCGGGAGCGTCGGGCGATGAGCAGTTCTTC. The encoded protein is CASSPRRAGASGDEQFF.

The chain has TRBV2 and TRBJ2-7, with TRBD1 matching 7 bases. V gave up 5 bases and J gave up 3 bases; unmatched junction bases: 7. Germline assignment: CDR1 SNHLY and CDR2 FYNNEI. The CDR3 spans 14 residues. DNA for the CDR3: TGTGCCAGCAGTACCGGGACAGAGGTCTACGAGCAGTACGTC. Translating gives CASSTGTEVYEQYV.

The sample holds a few counts of this clone. V gene TRBV28 combines with J gene TRBJ2-5, with D possibly TRBD2 on 5 matching bases. CDR1 is MDHEN and CDR2 is SYDVKM in the germline V gene. Trimming cost V 5 bases and J 4 bases, with 14 bases left between them. CDR3 length: 14 amino acids. Here the CDR3 reads CASSPASRPETQYF. DNA for the CDR3: TGTGCCAGCAGTCCGGCTAGCAGACCAGAGACCCAGTACTTC.

The genes are TRBV2 and TRBJ1-6; TRBD1 agrees at 7 bases. The CDR3 is 14 residues long. Losses at the gene ends were 4 bases for V and 7 bases for J; bases not matched to a gene: 4. The germline CDR1 and CDR2 sequences are SNHLY and FYNNEI. CDR3 sequence (DNA): TGTGCCAGCAGTGCCGGGACAGCGAATTCACCCCTCCACTTT. Protein product: CASSAGTANSPLHF.

V usage is TRBV24-1 and J usage is TRBJ2-5, with D perhaps matching TRBD1 (5 bases). Germline V gene sequence: CDR1 KGHDR, CDR2 SFDVKD. CDR3 length: 15 residues. Trimming took 4 bases from V and 2 from J, leaving 13 bases between them. The CDR3 bases are TGTGCCACCAGTGAAGGGGTAGGTGGGCAAGAGACCCAGTACTTC. Protein: CATSEGVGGQETQYF.

The V gene is TRBV11-2, the J gene TRBJ1-2; no clear D. The CDR3 has 14 amino acids. V was pared by 4 bases and J by 5 bases, with 14 bases between. Per the germline V gene, CDR1 is SGHAT and CDR2 is FQNNGV. CDR3 DNA sequence: TGTGCCAGCAGCTCCCCCGGACGGAGGTATGGCTACACCTTC. Amino acids: CASSSPGRRYGYTF.

V and J are TRBV10-3 and TRBJ2-1; 12 bases match TRBD2. The CDR3 extends over 14 amino acids. J lost 7 bases, V lost 6 bases, and 4 bases had no gene match. CDR1 and CDR2 from the germline V gene are ENHRY and SYGVKD. The CDR3 sequence: CAIRGLAGPNEQFF. The CDR3 region has the DNA TGTGCCATCAGAGGACTAGCGGGACCGAATGAGCAGTTCTTC.

V and J are TRBV5-5 and TRBJ2-1; 7 bases fit TRBD1. CDR3 length: 15 amino acids. Germline CDR1 SGHKS, CDR2 YYEKEE (reference sequence). Germline trimming cut 1 base from V and 6 bases from J; bases unmatched to any gene: 7. The CDR3 is CASSLIPTGANEQFF. As DNA, the CDR3 is TGTGCCAGCAGCTTGATCCCCACAGGGGCCAATGAGCAGTTCTTC. Looking up the rest from reference TRBV5-5 and TRBJ2-1 gives the full variable domain: DAGVTQSPTHLIKTRGQQVTLRCSPISGHKSVSWYQQVLGQGPQFIFQYYEKEERGRGNFPDRFSARQFPNYSSELNVNALLLGDSALYLCASSLIPTGANEQFFGPGTRLTVL.

The V gene is TRBV7-9, the J gene TRBJ2-2; D remains ambiguous. The CDR3 covers 15 residues. CDR1 and CDR2 (germline): SEHNR, FQNEAQ (reference sequence). V shed 5 bases and J shed 2 bases, with 12 bases lying between them. CDR3 sequence: CASSRQDTNTGELFF. Here the CDR3 DNA reads TGTGCCAGCAGCCGACAAGACACCAACACCGGGGAGCTGTTTTTT.

The chain is built from TRBV5-1 and TRBJ1-1; D may be TRBD1 (5 bases). The CDR3 is 15 amino acids. Between the trimmed V and J ends, which lost 2 bases and 1 base, there was a span of 12 bases. Germline V lookup: CDR1 SGHRS, CDR2 YFSETQ. CDR3 DNA sequence: TGCGCCAGCAGCTTTTATGGGGCTTCGAACACTGAAGCTTTCTTT. It codes for CASSFYGASNTEAFF.

The genes are TRBV24-1 and TRBJ1-1; no clear D gene. The CDR3 covers 14 residues. The germline CDR1 and CDR2 sequences are KGHDR and SFDVKD. V lost 3 bases to trimming and J lost 1 base, with 8 bases between them. The CDR3 DNA reads as TGTGCCACCAGTGATCCGACACAGAACACTGAAGCTTTCTTT. Translating it yields CATSDPTQNTEAFF.

The V gene is TRBV23-1, the J gene TRBJ2-3; 8 nucleotides line up with TRBD2. TRBV23-1 is an ORF, and what it does is uncertain. V shed 0 bases and J 4 bases; nucleotides not matched to a gene: 6. This CDR3 is built from 16 residues. CDR3 DNA sequence: TGCGCCAGCAGTCAATCTCAGCGGGAGCCCGCAGATACGCAGTATTTT. This codes for CASSQSQREPADTQYF.

The V gene is TRBV10-1, the J gene TRBJ1-6; unclear D gene. The ends were cut back, 4 bases at V and 5 bases at J, with 6 bases in the middle. Germline lookup yields CDR1 WNHNN and CDR2 SYGVQD (reference sequence). This CDR3 is 13 amino acids long. CDR3 coding DNA: TGCGCCAGCAGTGCGTCCAATAATTCACCCCTCCACTTT. This encodes CASSASNNSPLHF.

This sequence joins TRBV2 and TRBJ1-6; the D is unclear. CDR3 length: 14 residues. Germline V gene sequence: CDR1 SNHLY, CDR2 FYNNEI. Trimming cost V 6 bases and J 5 bases, with 11 bases left between them. The CDR3 reads CASRKQPNNSPLHF. The CDR3 DNA follows: TGTGCCAGCAGGAAACAGCCCAATAATTCACCCCTCCACTTT.

This clone was counted only a few times. The chain carries TRBV28 and TRBJ2-1, with 10 positions matching TRBD1. Germline lookup yields CDR1 MDHEN and CDR2 SYDVKM. The CDR3 sequence is 12 residues long. The V segment lost 6 bases and the J segment 15 bases; nucleotides outside the gene matches: 8. The CDR3 DNA reads as TGTGCCAGCAGCTTGGGGACAGGGGATCGGTTCTTC. The encoded protein is CASSLGTGDRFF.

CDR3 loop: CASSLVTGQGDYGYTF. The CDR3 DNA follows: TGTGCCAGCAGTTTGGTTACAGGACAGGGGGACTATGGCTACACCTTC. V gene TRBV28 combines with J gene TRBJ1-2; 10 bases are shared with TRBD1. The CDR3 spans 16 residues. Germline V gene data show CDR1 as MDHEN and CDR2 as SYDVKM. V gave up 3 bases and J gave up 3 bases; unmatched junction bases: 7.